This entry is about one T cell receptor (beta chain). Produced via immunoSEQ multiplex PCR; TCRdb's table is partial and in-frame only. The data hold nearly 15,000 clones, with roughly nine tenths observed a single time. The data belong to a study of a mutant IDH1 vaccine in newly diagnosed glioma. The time point: baseline, week 1 (first vaccination visit). Treatment described: pre-vaccination baseline after standard-of-care therapy. The CDR3 has 15 residues. Trimming took off 0 bases at V and 6 bases at J, with 12 bases between the two ends. Germline CDR1 is MNHEY and CDR2 is SVGAGI. The rearrangement uses TRBV6-5 and TRBJ2-1, with D perhaps matching TRBD2 (5 bases). The TCR originated in a woman in her forties with glioma. Some clones in this sample may be carry-over from other donors' samples. The input for sequencing was PBMCs, taken from a glioma patient treated with radiotherapy, temozolomide or both. As DNA, the CDR3 is TGTGCCAGCAGTTACTCGAGGGCTTGGGGCAATGAGCAGTTCTTC. Residues: CASSYSRAWGNEQFF.